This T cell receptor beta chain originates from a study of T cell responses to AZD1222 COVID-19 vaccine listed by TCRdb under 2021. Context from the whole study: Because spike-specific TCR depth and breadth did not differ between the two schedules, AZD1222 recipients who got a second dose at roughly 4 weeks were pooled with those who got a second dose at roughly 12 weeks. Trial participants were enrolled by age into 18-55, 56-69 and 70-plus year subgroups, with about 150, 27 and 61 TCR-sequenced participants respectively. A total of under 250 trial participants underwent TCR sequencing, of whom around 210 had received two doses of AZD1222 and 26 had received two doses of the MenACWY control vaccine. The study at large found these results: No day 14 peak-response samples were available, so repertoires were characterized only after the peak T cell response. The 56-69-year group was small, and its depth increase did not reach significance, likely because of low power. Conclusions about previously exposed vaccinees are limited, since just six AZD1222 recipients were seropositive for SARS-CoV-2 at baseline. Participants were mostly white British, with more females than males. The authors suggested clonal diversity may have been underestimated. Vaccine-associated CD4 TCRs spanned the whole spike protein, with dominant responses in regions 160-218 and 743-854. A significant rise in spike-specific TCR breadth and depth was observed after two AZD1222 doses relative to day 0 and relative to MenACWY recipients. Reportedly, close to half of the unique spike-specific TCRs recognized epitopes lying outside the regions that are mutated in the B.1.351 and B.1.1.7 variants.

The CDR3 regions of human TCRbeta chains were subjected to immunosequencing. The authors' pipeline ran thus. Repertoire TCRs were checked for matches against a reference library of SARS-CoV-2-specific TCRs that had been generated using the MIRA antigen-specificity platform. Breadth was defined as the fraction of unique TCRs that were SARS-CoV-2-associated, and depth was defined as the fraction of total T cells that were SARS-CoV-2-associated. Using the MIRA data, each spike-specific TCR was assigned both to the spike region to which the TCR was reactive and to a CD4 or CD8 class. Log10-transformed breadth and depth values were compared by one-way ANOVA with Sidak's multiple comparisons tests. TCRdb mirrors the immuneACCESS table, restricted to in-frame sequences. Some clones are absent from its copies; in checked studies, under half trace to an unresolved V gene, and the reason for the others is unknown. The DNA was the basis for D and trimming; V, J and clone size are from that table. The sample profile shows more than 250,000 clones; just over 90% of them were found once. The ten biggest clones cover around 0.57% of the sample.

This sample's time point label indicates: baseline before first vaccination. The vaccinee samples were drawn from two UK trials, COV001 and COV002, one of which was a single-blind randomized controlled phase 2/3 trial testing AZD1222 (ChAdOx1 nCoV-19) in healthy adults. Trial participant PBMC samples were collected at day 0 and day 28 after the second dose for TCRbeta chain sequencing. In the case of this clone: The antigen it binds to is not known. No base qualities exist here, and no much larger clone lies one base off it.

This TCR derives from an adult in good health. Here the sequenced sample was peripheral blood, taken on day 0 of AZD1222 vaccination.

This receptor carries the CDR3 CASGTSGRPREETQYF. Here is the DNA: TGTGCCAGCGGGACTAGCGGGAGGCCAAGGGAAGAGACCCAGTACTTC. The rearrangement joined TRBV5-5 to TRBJ2-5, with 15 bases aligning to TRBD2. The CDR3 contains 16 residues, cysteine and phenylalanine counted. Only CDR3 DNA is held: 48 bases, read in frame from base 1. Trimming leaves V shorter by 7 bases and J shorter by 3 bases, with the junction holding 7 bases beyond the gene matches. Looking up the germline V gene (reference sequence) yields CDR1 SGHKS and CDR2 YYEKEE.